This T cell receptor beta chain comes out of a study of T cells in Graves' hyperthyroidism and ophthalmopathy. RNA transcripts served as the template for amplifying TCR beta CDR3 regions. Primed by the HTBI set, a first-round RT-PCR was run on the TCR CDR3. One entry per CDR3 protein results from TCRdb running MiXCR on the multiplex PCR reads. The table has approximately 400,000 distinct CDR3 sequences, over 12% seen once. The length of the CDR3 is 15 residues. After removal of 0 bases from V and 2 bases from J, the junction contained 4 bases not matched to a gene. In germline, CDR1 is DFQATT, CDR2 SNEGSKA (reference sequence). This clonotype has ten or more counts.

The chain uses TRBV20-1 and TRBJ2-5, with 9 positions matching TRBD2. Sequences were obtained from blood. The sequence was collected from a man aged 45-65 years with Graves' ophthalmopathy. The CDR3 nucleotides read TGCAGTGCTAGAGATCTAGCGGGAATACAAGAGACCCAGTACTTC. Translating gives CSARDLAGIQETQYF.